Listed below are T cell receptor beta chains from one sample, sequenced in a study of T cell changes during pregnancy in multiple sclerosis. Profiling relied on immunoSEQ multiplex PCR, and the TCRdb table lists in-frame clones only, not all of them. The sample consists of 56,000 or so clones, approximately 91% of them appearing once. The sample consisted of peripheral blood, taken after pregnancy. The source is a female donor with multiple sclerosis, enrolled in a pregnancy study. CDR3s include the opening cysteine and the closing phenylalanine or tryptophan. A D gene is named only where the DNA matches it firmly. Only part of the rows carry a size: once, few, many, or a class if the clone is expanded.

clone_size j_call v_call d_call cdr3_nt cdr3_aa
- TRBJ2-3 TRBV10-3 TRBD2 TGTGCCATCAGTGGGGGAAATGGCGGGGGGGTGGCAGATACGCAGTATTTT CAISGGNGGGVADTQYF
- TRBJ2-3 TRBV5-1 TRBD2 TGCGCCAGCAGCTCCCGACTAGCGGGGGACACAGATACGCAGTATTTT CASSSRLAGDTDTQYF
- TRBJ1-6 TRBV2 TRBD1 TGTGCCAGCGGCCGGGACAGCAATTCACCCCTCCACTTT CASGRDSNSPLHF
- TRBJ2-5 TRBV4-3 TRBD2 TGCGCCAGCAGCCTCGAAGCGGGGGGGCTCGCGACCCAGTACTTC CASSLEAGGLATQYF
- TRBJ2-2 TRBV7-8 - TGTGCCAGCAGAGCGGACGACACCGGGGAGCTGTTTTTT CASRADDTGELFF
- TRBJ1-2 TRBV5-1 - TGCGCCAGCAGCTTGGACATCTATGGCTACACCTTC CASSLDIYGYTF
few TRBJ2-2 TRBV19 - TGTGCCAGTAGTATACCAGCGTTCTGGGACACGAACACCGGGGAGCTGTTTTTT CASSIPAFWDTNTGELFF
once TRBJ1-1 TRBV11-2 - TGTGCCAGCAGCTTGTTACAGAACATGAACACTGAAGCTTTCTTT CASSLLQNMNTEAFF
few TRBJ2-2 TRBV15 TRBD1 TGTGCCACCAGCATGGGACAGGGGGACACCGGGGAGCTGTTTTTT CATSMGQGDTGELFF
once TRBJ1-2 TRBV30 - TGTGCCTGGAGTTCTACTGTCCCTCAACCCTTTCCACCGTATGGCTACACCTTC CAWSSTVPQPFPPYGYTF
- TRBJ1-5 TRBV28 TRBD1 TGTGCCAGCAGTTTGGGGACAGGGGATCAGCCCCAGCATTTT CASSLGTGDQPQHF
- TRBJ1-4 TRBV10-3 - TGTGCCATCAGTGAGTCTCTTTCAGCCGGGAGGTGGGGAAAACTGTTTTTT CAISESLSAGRWGKLFF
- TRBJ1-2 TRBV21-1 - TGTGCCAGCAGCCTCGCCACCGGGACAGCCTATGGCTACACCTTC CASSLATGTAYGYTF
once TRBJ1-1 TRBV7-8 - TGTGCCAGCTACCCGCGATTGGAGGGGAACACTGAAGCTTTCTTT CASYPRLEGNTEAFF
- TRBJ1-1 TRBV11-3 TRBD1 TGTGCCAGCAGCAAGCCCGGGACAGGGTTTATGAACACTGAAGCTTTCTTT CASSKPGTGFMNTEAFF
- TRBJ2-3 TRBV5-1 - TGCGCCAGCACCCCCTCGCGGGGCACAGATACGCAGTATTTT CASTPSRGTDTQYF
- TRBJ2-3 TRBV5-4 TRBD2 TGTGCCAGCAGCTTTCCTAGCGGGGGGGACACAGATACGCAGTATTTT CASSFPSGGDTDTQYF
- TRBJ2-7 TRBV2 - TGTGCCAGCAGTGAATGGGCAGCCGAGGGTGAGCAGTACTTC CASSEWAAEGEQYF
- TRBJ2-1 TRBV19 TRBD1 TGTGCCAGTAGTGGGACAGGGGCTGGCGAGCAGTTCTTC CASSGTGAGEQFF
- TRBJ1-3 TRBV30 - TGTGCCTGGAGTGTGGGGGGACCTGGAAACACCATATATTTT CAWSVGGPGNTIYF
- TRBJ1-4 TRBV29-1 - TGCAGCGCTCGGGGGGGGACTAATGAAAAACTGTTTTTT CSARGGTNEKLFF
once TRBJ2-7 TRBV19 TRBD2 TGTGCCAGTAGGGGAGGGGCGACCTACGAGCAGTACTTC CASRGGATYEQYF
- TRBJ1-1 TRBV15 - TGTGCCACCAGCAGAGACGTTCAGGGCACTGAAGCTTTCTTT CATSRDVQGTEAFF
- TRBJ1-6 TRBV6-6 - TGTGCCAGCAGCTCCGACAGAACCCCCCTCCACTTT CASSSDRTPLHF
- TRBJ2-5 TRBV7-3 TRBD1 TGTGCCAGCAGCAAATCCGACAGGGCGGAGACCCAGTACTTC CASSKSDRAETQYF
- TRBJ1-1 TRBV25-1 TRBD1 TGTGCCAGCAGTGGAAGGGGGACAGGGATGAACACTGAAGCTTTCTTT CASSGRGTGMNTEAFF
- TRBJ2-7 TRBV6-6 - TGTGCCAGCAGTTACGCCGGGAGCTCCTACGAGCAGTACTTC CASSYAGSSYEQYF
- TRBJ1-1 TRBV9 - TGTGCCAGCAGTTACACGGGGGACACTGAAGCTTTCTTT CASSYTGDTEAFF
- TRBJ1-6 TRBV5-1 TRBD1 TGCGCCAGCAGCCCTCTAGGACAGGGACATTCACCCCTCCACTTT CASSPLGQGHSPLHF
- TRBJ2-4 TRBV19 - TGTGCTATCAGGGGACCCAAAAACATTCAGTACTTC CAIRGPKNIQYF
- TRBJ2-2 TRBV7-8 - TGTGCCAGCAAGGGGGGGCCGAACACCGGGGAGCTGTTTTTT CASKGGPNTGELFF
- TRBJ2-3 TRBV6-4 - TGTGCCAGCAGTGCAATCGGAGGAACCCAGGTAGATACGCAGTATTTT CASSAIGGTQVDTQYF
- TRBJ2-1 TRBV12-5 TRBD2 TGTGCTAGTGGCGGGGGGGGAAGCTCCTACAATGAGCAGTTCTTC CASGGGGSSYNEQFF
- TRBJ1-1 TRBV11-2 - TGTGCCAGCAGCTTAGAGCGGGGTTACACTGAAGCTTTCTTT CASSLERGYTEAFF
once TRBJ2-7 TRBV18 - TGTGCCAGCTCCCATAGAACAGGGCTCATGAGCTCCTACGAGCAGTACTTC CASSHRTGLMSSYEQYF
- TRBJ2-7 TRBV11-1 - TGTGCCAGCAGCCCGATGGGGGGACAGTACTACGAGCAGTACTTC CASSPMGGQYYEQYF
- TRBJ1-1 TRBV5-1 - TGCGCCAGCCGGGAATTGTACACTGAAGCTTTCTTT CASRELYTEAFF
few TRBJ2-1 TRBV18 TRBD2 TGTGCCAGCTCCCCGCTAGCGGGGGGGCGTAATGAGCAGTTCTTC CASSPLAGGRNEQFF
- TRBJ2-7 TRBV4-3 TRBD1 TGCGCCAGCAGCCAAGATACCGGGACAGGGGGCTACGAGCAGTACTTC CASSQDTGTGGYEQYF
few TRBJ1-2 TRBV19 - TGTGCCAGTAGTAACGGCGGCAGGGACTATGGCTACACCTTC CASSNGGRDYGYTF
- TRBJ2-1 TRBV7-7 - TGTGCTAGCAGTGATGACAGCTACAATGAGCAGTTCTTC CASSDDSYNEQFF
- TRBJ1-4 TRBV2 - TGTGCCAGCAGTGTCCCCGATGAGGGCGGCAAACTGTTTTTT CASSVPDEGGKLFF
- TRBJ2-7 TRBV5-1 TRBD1 TGCGCCAGCAGCCGGACAGGTTTTTTCTACGAGCAGTACTTC CASSRTGFFYEQYF
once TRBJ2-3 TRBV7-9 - TGTGCCAGCAGCCGAGGAGATACGCAGTATTTT CASSRGDTQYF
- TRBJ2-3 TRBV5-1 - TGCGCCAGCAGCCCACAGGGTCGGGATACGCAGTATTTT CASSPQGRDTQYF
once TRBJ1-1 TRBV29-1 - TGCAGCGTTCGCAGCCGACTTATGAACACTGAAGCTTTCTTT CSVRSRLMNTEAFF
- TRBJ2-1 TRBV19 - TGTGCCAGTAGTATCCCTCGTGGGGGCCGCACCTGGTTCTTC CASSIPRGGRTWFF
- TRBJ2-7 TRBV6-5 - TGTGCCAGCAGCACTCCGGGGTCCTACGAGCAGTACTTC CASSTPGSYEQYF
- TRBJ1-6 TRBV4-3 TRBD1 TGCGCCAGCAGCCAAGATCCACAGGGGTATAATTCACCCCTCCACTTT CASSQDPQGYNSPLHF
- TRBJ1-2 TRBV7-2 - TGTGCCAGCAGCTTAGTTTACGTCACGGGGGATGGCTACACCTTC CASSLVYVTGDGYTF
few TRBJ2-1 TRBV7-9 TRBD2 TGTGCCAGCAGCCTAACTAGCGGGTACAATGAGCAGTTCTTC CASSLTSGYNEQFF
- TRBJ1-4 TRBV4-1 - TGCGCCAGCAGCCAAGGGAGGGAGGGCAGGACTAATGAAAAACTGTTTTTT CASSQGREGRTNEKLFF
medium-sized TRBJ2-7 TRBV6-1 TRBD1 TGTGCCAGCAGTGAAGGTACAGGGGGCGGCCCCTACGAGCAGTACTTC CASSEGTGGGPYEQYF
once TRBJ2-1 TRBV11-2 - TGTGCCAGCAGCTCGGTGGGTAGCGTCAATGAGCAGTTCTTC CASSSVGSVNEQFF
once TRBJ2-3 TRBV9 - TGTGCCAGCAGCCCGGATGGGGGGGGCGGCGTTACGCAGTATTTT CASSPDGGGGVTQYF
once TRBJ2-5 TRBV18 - TGTGCCAGCTCACCAATCAATCAAGAGACCCAGTACTTC CASSPINQETQYF
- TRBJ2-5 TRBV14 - TGTGCCAGCAGCCCCTCTTATCAGGTGTCCCAGTACTTC CASSPSYQVSQYF
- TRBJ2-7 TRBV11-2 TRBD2 TGTGCCAGCAGCTTGCGGGGGGGTGTAGTAGGGCAGTACTTC CASSLRGGVVGQYF
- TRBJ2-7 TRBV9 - TGTGCCAGCAGTGCCCCGCCGGTGGGGGGTAAGGACTGCGAGCAGTACTTC CASSAPPVGGKDCEQYF
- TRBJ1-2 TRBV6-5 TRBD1 TGTGCCAGCAGTTTACGGGACAGATCCTATGGCTACACCTTC CASSLRDRSYGYTF